Listed below are T cell receptor beta chains from one sample, sequenced in a study of CD4 T cells in relation to SARS-CoV-2 and coronaviruses. Sequencing was performed with immunoSEQ multiplex PCR; in TCRdb, only in-frame clones are kept and a portion is missing. The sample consists of about 26,000 clones, about 70% of them appearing once. Their target antigens are unknown. The material sequenced was CD4+ T cells from PBMCs, cultured in vitro. These receptors were obtained from a human donor in good health. The CDR3 runs from the conserved cysteine through the conserved F or W. The order of the fields is V gene, D gene, clone size, J gene, CDR3 protein, CDR3 DNA. A D gene is named only where the DNA matches it firmly. Only some rows state a clone size, as once, few, many or a class for expanded clones.

TRBV3-1/TRBV3-2	NA	few	TRBJ1-2	CASSPQATGSYTF	TGTGCCAGCAGCCCTCAGGCCACAGGGAGCTACACCTTC
TRBV24-1	NA	NA	TRBJ2-4	CATSDGRGTLEPWGDF	TGTGCCACCAGTGATGGCCGCGGGACACTCGAACCCTGGGGGGACTTC
TRBV2	NA	NA	TRBJ2-5	CASSQDGDWGTQYF	TGTGCCAGCAGTCAGGACGGGGATTGGGGGACCCAGTACTTC
TRBV4-1	NA	NA	TRBJ2-3	CASSQGAASSTDTQYF	TGCGCCAGCAGCCAAGGGGCAGCGTCGAGCACAGATACGCAGTATTTT
TRBV21-1	NA	NA	TRBJ2-3	CASSKASLAGADTQYF	TGTGCCAGCAGCAAAGCGAGCCTAGCGGGAGCAGATACGCAGTATTTT
TRBV10-3	NA	NA	TRBJ2-7	CAISLDSYEQYF	TGTGCCATCAGCTTGGACAGCTACGAGCAGTACTTC
TRBV4-1	NA	few	TRBJ1-2	CASSQAVPRGARTGRGYGYTF	TGCGCCAGCAGCCAAGCCGTTCCCAGAGGGGCTAGGACTGGCCGTGGCTATGGCTACACCTTC
TRBV4-1	NA	NA	TRBJ2-3	CASSQEKGEDTQYF	TGCGCCAGCAGCCAAGAGAAGGGGGAAGATACGCAGTATTTT
TRBV14	TRBD1	NA	TRBJ2-1	CASSQRQGVYNEQFF	TGTGCCAGCAGCCAGCGACAGGGGGTCTACAATGAGCAGTTCTTC
TRBV5-1	TRBD2	NA	TRBJ2-5	CASSLLGLAGEETQYF	TGCGCCAGCAGCTTGTTGGGACTAGCGGGAGAAGAGACCCAGTACTTC
TRBV5-4	NA	NA	TRBJ2-6	CASRGSGANVLTF	TGTGCCAGCAGGGGGAGTGGGGCCAACGTCCTGACTTTC
TRBV7-9	TRBD2	NA	TRBJ2-3	CASSTSGGATDTQYF	TGTGCCAGCAGCACTAGCGGGGGGGCGACAGATACGCAGTATTTT
TRBV6-4	TRBD2	once	TRBJ2-3	CASSPREGGTDTQYF	TGTGCCAGCAGTCCGCGGGAGGGCGGCACAGATACGCAGTATTTT
TRBV11-3	NA	NA	TRBJ1-1	CASSLASNTEAFF	TGTGCCAGCAGCTTAGCCTCGAACACTGAAGCTTTCTTT
TRBV5-6	NA	NA	TRBJ1-3	CASSARGFSGNTIYF	TGTGCCAGCAGCGCCCGGGGCTTCTCTGGAAACACCATATATTTT
TRBV27	TRBD2	NA	TRBJ2-3	CASSPRSGNTQYF	TGTGCCAGCAGTCCCCGGAGCGGGAATACGCAGTATTTT
TRBV6-5	TRBD1	NA	TRBJ2-3	CASSPTGTEADTQYF	TGTGCCAGCAGTCCCACCGGGACAGAAGCAGATACGCAGTATTTT
TRBV5-1	TRBD1	NA	TRBJ2-5	CASSHGTAQETQYF	TGCGCCAGCAGCCATGGGACAGCCCAAGAGACCCAGTACTTC
TRBV7-2	NA	NA	TRBJ2-1	CASSFSTGFNEQFF	TGTGCCAGCAGTTTCTCGACAGGCTTCAATGAGCAGTTCTTC
TRBV29-1	TRBD1	NA	TRBJ2-2	CSGGGDRDTGELFF	TGCAGCGGAGGCGGGGACAGGGACACCGGGGAGCTGTTTTTT
TRBV7-2	NA	NA	TRBJ2-1	CASSPRATMTVEQFF	TGTGCCAGCAGCCCGAGGGCAACCATGACAGTCGAGCAGTTCTTC
TRBV11-2	NA	NA	TRBJ1-1	CASSLMSGQKNTEAFF	TGTGCCAGCAGCTTAATGTCTGGACAGAAGAACACTGAAGCTTTCTTT
TRBV2	NA	NA	TRBJ1-4	CASSVLLEKLFF	TGTGCCAGCAGTGTACTACTTGAAAAACTGTTTTTT
TRBV5-6	NA	NA	TRBJ2-2	CASSLSLGNTGELFF	TGTGCCAGCAGCCTCTCCTTGGGGAACACCGGGGAGCTGTTTTTT
TRBV5-1	NA	NA	TRBJ2-2	CASSFQTGANTGELFF	TGCGCCAGCAGCTTTCAGACAGGTGCGAACACCGGGGAGCTGTTTTTT
TRBV28	NA	NA	TRBJ1-2	CASSLGGARGYTF	TGTGCCAGCAGTTTGGGGGGGGCTCGCGGCTACACCTTC
TRBV7-6	NA	NA	TRBJ2-7	CASSPSSDRVSYEQYF	TGTGCCAGCAGCCCAAGTTCAGACAGAGTTAGCTACGAGCAGTACTTC
TRBV13	TRBD2	NA	TRBJ2-3	CASSFASLAGVSDTQYF	TGTGCCAGCAGCTTTGCGTCACTAGCGGGGGTTTCAGATACGCAGTATTTT
TRBV5-1	TRBD1	NA	TRBJ1-1	CASSLGGTGTNTEAFF	TGCGCCAGCAGCTTAGGGGGGACAGGTACGAACACTGAAGCTTTCTTT
TRBV28	NA	NA	TRBJ2-1	CATLNSRLNEQFF	TGTGCCACCCTTAACTCGCGCTTGAATGAGCAGTTCTTC
TRBV3-1/TRBV3-2	NA	NA	TRBJ2-3	CASSQDSASQGTQYF	TGTGCCAGCAGCCAAGATTCTGCGAGTCAGGGGACGCAGTATTTT
TRBV11-2	TRBD1	NA	TRBJ1-1	CASSLTEGGATEAFF	TGTGCCAGCAGCTTGACTGAAGGGGGCGCCACTGAAGCTTTCTTT
TRBV7-3	NA	NA	TRBJ1-1	CASSLISRRSTEAFF	TGTGCCAGCAGCTTAATATCTCGGCGGAGCACTGAAGCTTTCTTT
TRBV4-3	TRBD1	NA	TRBJ1-6	CASSQSFDRGWSPLHF	TGCGCCAGCAGCCAGTCTTTCGACAGGGGCTGGTCACCCCTCCACTTT
TRBV1	NA	NA	TRBJ2-3	CTSSQEPPTDTQYF	TGCACCAGCAGCCAAGAGCCCCCCACAGATACGCAGTATTTT
TRBV19	TRBD1	once	TRBJ1-6	CASSIRGRLGGSPLHF	TGTGCCAGTAGTATCAGGGGGCGGCTCGGAGGTTCACCCCTCCACTTT
TRBV5-1	TRBD2	once	TRBJ2-3	CASSSSGGTDTQYF	TGCGCCAGCAGCTCGAGCGGGGGCACAGATACGCAGTATTTT
TRBV7-2	TRBD2	NA	TRBJ2-1	CASSLVGLAGGNEQFF	TGTGCCAGCAGCTTAGTGGGACTAGCGGGGGGGAATGAGCAGTTCTTC
TRBV2	NA	NA	TRBJ1-4	CASTPAGGGMKKLFF	TGTGCCAGCACTCCCGCGGGGGGAGGGATGAAAAAACTGTTTTTT
TRBV12-3/TRBV12-4	NA	NA	TRBJ2-5	CASTPWGGETQYF	TGTGCCAGCACCCCTTGGGGCGGAGAGACCCAGTACTTC
TRBV9	NA	NA	TRBJ2-2	CASSPHMNTGELFF	TGTGCCAGCAGCCCTCACATGAACACCGGGGAGCTGTTTTTT
TRBV10-3	NA	once	TRBJ2-3	CAISESRETRAPFFKDTQYF	TGTGCCATCAGTGAGTCGCGCGAGACCCGGGCACCCTTCTTCAAAGATACGCAGTATTTT
TRBV6-5	NA	NA	TRBJ2-7	CASNWLWQGSYEQYF	TGTGCCAGCAATTGGTTGTGGCAGGGTTCCTACGAGCAGTACTTC
TRBV9	TRBD1	NA	TRBJ2-5	CASSPRQGQETQYF	TGTGCCAGCAGCCCCCGACAGGGCCAAGAGACCCAGTACTTC
TRBV12-5	NA	NA	TRBJ1-1	CASGSYSQAGGEAFF	TGTGCTAGTGGTTCCTACTCCCAGGCGGGAGGGGAAGCTTTCTTT
TRBV2	NA	NA	TRBJ1-5	CASSPSGPGQPQHF	TGTGCCAGCAGTCCCTCGGGGCCGGGGCAGCCCCAGCATTTT
TRBV19	NA	NA	TRBJ1-1	CASITSSGTGNTEAFF	TGTGCCAGTATCACTTCCTCCGGGACGGGAAACACTGAAGCTTTCTTT
TRBV19	TRBD2	NA	TRBJ2-1	CASSIPAGGTDEQFF	TGTGCCAGTAGTATCCCAGCGGGAGGTACCGATGAGCAGTTCTTC